Listed below are T cell receptor beta chains from one sample, sequenced in a study of persistence of HIV-infected CD4 T cells. Sequenced by immunoSEQ multiplex PCR; TCRdb stores in-frame clones only, minus some. The table has roughly 32,000 clones, 82% seen once. Antigen specificity for these receptors is unknown. Sequences were derived from CD4+ T cells sorted from PBMCs after roughly 18-hour stimulation, sampled from a patient who received antiretroviral therapy. The source is an adult man with HIV who was CMV-seropositive. Each CDR3 is given without its conserved first and last residue. Each record gives: V gene, J gene, CDR3 protein.

v_call: TRBV6-5
j_call: TRBJ1-2
cdr3_aa: ASSYSSRQDGKGYT

v_call: TRBV5-4
j_call: TRBJ2-5
cdr3_aa: AYLGVRETQY

v_call: TRBV7-2
j_call: TRBJ1-5
cdr3_aa: ASSFGTWQPQH

v_call: TRBV19
j_call: TRBJ2-7
cdr3_aa: ASSMQGTGEQY

v_call: TRBV4-1
j_call: TRBJ1-6
cdr3_aa: ASSPRGGREYNSPLH

v_call: TRBV6-1
j_call: TRBJ2-1
cdr3_aa: ASSETGGSYNEQF

v_call: TRBV6-5
j_call: TRBJ1-1
cdr3_aa: ASSYQPGRRTF

v_call: TRBV7-9
j_call: TRBJ1-3
cdr3_aa: ASSLGGGRTSGNTIY

v_call: TRBV7-3
j_call: TRBJ1-1
cdr3_aa: ASTMGSLNTEAF

v_call: TRBV2
j_call: TRBJ2-3
cdr3_aa: ASSEGLGGTDTQY

v_call: TRBV12-3/TRBV12-4
j_call: TRBJ1-1
cdr3_aa: ASSLKVNTEAF

v_call: TRBV5-1
j_call: TRBJ2-7
cdr3_aa: ASSASRGYEQY

v_call: TRBV28
j_call: TRBJ2-2
cdr3_aa: ASSLYSGTGPSGELF

v_call: TRBV7-3
j_call: TRBJ1-1
cdr3_aa: ASSLWGRTGENTEAF

v_call: TRBV6-5
j_call: TRBJ2-7
cdr3_aa: ASKVLGYEQY

v_call: TRBV27
j_call: TRBJ1-1
cdr3_aa: ASSQTGTANTEAF

v_call: TRBV27
j_call: TRBJ2-5
cdr3_aa: ASSPRLAGGIKTQY

v_call: TRBV6-6
j_call: TRBJ2-5
cdr3_aa: ASRAPPGMYQETQY

v_call: TRBV7-2
j_call: TRBJ1-3
cdr3_aa: ASSLAGGFGTGNTIY

v_call: TRBV6-2/TRBV6-3
j_call: TRBJ1-5
cdr3_aa: ASSYSMVSNQPQH

v_call: TRBV4-2
j_call: TRBJ2-7
cdr3_aa: ASSQTRGYEQY

v_call: TRBV9
j_call: TRBJ2-2
cdr3_aa: ASSVVPGGPNTGELF

v_call: TRBV6-2/TRBV6-3
j_call: TRBJ2-3
cdr3_aa: ASSYLTDTQY

v_call: TRBV5-1
j_call: TRBJ1-2
cdr3_aa: ASSLPGNYGYT

v_call: TRBV3-1/TRBV3-2
j_call: TRBJ1-3
cdr3_aa: ASSRGDTGLSGNTIY

v_call: TRBV29-1
j_call: TRBJ2-5
cdr3_aa: SVLGTVETQY

v_call: TRBV4-2
j_call: TRBJ1-2
cdr3_aa: ASSQDSGTGLDYT